This T cell receptor beta chain was sequenced during a study of immune reconstitution after stem cell transplant in scleroderma. This clonotype ranks as medium-sized (0.01 to 0.1%). Each CDR3 protein gets one entry after TCRdb re-called the RT-PCR reads with MiXCR. The sample records about 2,100 distinct CDR3 sequences, less than 10% being singletons. The CDR3 totals 12 residues. V lost 7 bases, J lost 12 bases, and 10 bases stayed unmatched. Germline CDR1 and CDR2: SQVTM and ANQGSEA. The sequence was obtained from a male donor with systemic sclerosis. The gene calls are TRBV29-1 and TRBJ1-4, with 8 bases identical to TRBD1. Sample collection occurred before or after autologous hematopoietic stem cell transplantation (not recorded which). The CDR3: CSAGQGLAELFF. CDR3 nucleotides: TGCAGCGCCGGACAGGGTCTAGCAGAACTGTTTTTT.